This T cell receptor beta chain came from a study of blood T cell repertoires in COVID-19. Study information: The United States, Italy and Spain were the sources of the acute and convalescent COVID-19 samples. From T cells, B-cell-depleted T cells, or PBMCs came the material, which was cDNA or gDNA.

Original handling: Cell counts per sample came from amplifying reference gene primers. Here immunoSEQ multiplex PCR was the method, and the copy in TCRdb shows in-frame clones only, minus some. That table furnishes V, J and clone size, whereas the DNA furnished D and trimming. The table has 25,000 to 35,000 clones, about three quarters seen once. V shed 5 bases and J shed 8 bases, with 15 bases lying between them. The germline gives CDR1 LNHDA, CDR2 SQIVND (reference sequence). The CDR3 has 14 residues. The gene calls are TRBV19 and TRBJ1-4; D gene ambiguous. The source is a woman in her seventies with active or convalescent COVID-19. Sequenced material: peripheral blood. CDR3 sequence (DNA): TGTGCCAGTAGTGATCCGGGGAAGAGGGAAAAACTGTTTTTT. Protein sequence: CASSDPGKREKLFF. The variable domain in full, with the rest retrieved from reference TRBV19 and TRBJ1-4, is DGGITQSPKYLFRKEGQNVTLSCEQNLNHDAMYWYRQDPGQGLRLIYYSQIVNDFQKGDIAEGYSVSREKKESFPLTVTSAQKNPTAFYLCASSDPGKREKLFFGSGTQLSVL.